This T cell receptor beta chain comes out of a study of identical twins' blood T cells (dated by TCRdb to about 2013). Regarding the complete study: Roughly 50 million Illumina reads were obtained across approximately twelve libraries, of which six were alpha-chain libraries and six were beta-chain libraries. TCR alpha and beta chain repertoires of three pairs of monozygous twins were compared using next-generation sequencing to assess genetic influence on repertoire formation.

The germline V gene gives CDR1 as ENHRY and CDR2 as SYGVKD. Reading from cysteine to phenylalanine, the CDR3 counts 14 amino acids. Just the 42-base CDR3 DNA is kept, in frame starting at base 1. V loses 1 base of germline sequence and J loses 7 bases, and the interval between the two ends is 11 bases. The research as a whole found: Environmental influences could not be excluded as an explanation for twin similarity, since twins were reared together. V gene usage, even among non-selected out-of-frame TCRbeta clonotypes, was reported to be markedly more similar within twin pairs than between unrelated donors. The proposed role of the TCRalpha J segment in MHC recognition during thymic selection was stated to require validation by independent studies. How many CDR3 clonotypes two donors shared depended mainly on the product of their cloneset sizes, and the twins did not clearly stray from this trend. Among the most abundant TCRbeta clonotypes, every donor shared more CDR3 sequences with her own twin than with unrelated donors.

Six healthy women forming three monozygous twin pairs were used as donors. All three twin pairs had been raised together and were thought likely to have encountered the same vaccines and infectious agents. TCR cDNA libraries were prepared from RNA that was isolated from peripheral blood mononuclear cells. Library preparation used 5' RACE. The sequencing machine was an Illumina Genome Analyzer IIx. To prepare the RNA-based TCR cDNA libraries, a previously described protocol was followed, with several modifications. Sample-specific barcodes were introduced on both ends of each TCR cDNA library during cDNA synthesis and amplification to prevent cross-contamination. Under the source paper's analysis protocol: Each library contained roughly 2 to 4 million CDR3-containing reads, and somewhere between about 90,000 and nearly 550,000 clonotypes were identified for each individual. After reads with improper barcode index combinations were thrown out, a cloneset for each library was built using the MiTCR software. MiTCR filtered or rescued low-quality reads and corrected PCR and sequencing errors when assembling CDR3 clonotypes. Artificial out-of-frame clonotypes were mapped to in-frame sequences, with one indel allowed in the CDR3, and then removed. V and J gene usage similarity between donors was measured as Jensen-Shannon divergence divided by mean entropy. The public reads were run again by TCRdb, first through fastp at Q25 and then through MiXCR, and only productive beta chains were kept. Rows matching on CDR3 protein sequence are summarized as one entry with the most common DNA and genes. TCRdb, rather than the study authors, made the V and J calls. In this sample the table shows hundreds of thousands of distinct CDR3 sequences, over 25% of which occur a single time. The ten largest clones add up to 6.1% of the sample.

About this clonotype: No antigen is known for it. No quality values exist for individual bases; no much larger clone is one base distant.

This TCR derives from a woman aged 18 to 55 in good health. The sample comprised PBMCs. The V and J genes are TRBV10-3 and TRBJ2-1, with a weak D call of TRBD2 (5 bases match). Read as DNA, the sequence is TGTGCCATCAGTGAGTGGGAGATGGGAAATGAGCAGTTCTTC. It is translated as CAISEWEMGNEQFF.